This TCR beta chain was identified in a study of shared clonotypes between healthy human individuals. The CDR3 is 11 residues long. CDR1 and CDR2 (germline): SGHDT, YYEEEE. Trimming pared 3 bases from V and 7 bases from J, leaving 8 bases between. Genomic DNA of every subset was divided equally among multiple immunoSEQ plates. Using immunoSEQ multiplex PCR, the repertoire was profiled, and TCRdb retains in-frame clones only, with some absent. Of around 440,000 clones listed, approximately 71% were seen once; the top ten hold 9.5% to 15%. General observations from the study: In this cohort, only blood was sampled, and tissue repertoires likely differ.

Note on this clone: Antigen specificity is unknown.

The sequence derives from a woman aged 35 to 49 in good health. Some clones in this sample may be carry-over from other donors' samples. The sequencing input was PBMCs. This chain connects TRBV5-6 to TRBJ2-7; a weak D match, TRBD2 (6 bases). The CDR3, as DNA: TGTGCCAGCAGCTCGAGCGGGGAGCAGTACTTC. Translated: CASSSSGEQYF. The variable domain in full, with the rest retrieved from reference TRBV5-6 and TRBJ2-7, is DAGVTQSPTHLIKTRGQQVTLRCSPKSGHDTVSWYQQALGQGPQFIFQYYEEEERQRGNFPDRFSGHQFPNYSSELNVNALLLGDSALYLCASSSSGEQYFGPGTRLTVT.